Listed here is a single T cell receptor (beta chain). Its antigen remains unidentified. Naive CD45RA+ and memory CD45RA-negative subsets were split from CD4+ cells. This sample is part of a study of shared clonotypes between healthy human individuals. Libraries were prepared by immunoSEQ multiplex PCR; TCRdb keeps only in-frame clonotypes and omits some of them. The table records 1,400,000 or so clones, approximately 98.5% of them present only once. Germline V gene data show CDR1 as SGHRS and CDR2 as YFSETQ. The ends were cut back, 0 bases at V and 1 base at J, with 10 bases in the middle. CDR3 length equals 15 residues. General study results and limits: How much donors shared clonotypes was expected to be affected by sequencing depth. Naive subsets usually exceeded memory subsets in estimated richness. Tissue TCR repertoires likely differ from these blood-only repertoires.

The receptor's source is a man under 40 in good health. This chain uses TRBV5-1 with TRBJ2-5; possible D gene TRBD2, 6 bases. The sequencing input was naive CD4+ T cells sorted from blood. The subset is: CD45RA+ positively selected. CDR3 sequence reads: CASSLAGLLQETQYF. The CDR3 DNA follows: TGCGCCAGCAGCTTGGCGGGACTGCTCCAAGAGACCCAGTACTTC.